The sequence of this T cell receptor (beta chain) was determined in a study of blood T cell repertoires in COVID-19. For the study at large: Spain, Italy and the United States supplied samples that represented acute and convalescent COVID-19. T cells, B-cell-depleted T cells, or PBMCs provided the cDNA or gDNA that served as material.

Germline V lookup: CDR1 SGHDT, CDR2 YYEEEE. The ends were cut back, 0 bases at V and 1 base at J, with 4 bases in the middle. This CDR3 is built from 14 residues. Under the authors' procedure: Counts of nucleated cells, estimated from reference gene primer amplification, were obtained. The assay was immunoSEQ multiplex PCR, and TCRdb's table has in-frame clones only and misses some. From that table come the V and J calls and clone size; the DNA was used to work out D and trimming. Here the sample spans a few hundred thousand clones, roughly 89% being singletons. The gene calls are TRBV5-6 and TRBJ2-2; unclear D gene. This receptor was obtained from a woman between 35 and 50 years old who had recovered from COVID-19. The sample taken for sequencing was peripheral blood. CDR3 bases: TGTGCCAGCAGCTTGGGCAGGAACACCGGGGAGCTGTTTTTT. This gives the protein CASSLGRNTGELFF.